These 31 T cell receptor beta chains share one sample of origin, sequenced in a study of regulatory T cells in long-lasting Graves disease. Time point described: newly diagnosed GD, antithyroid drugs for less than 3 months. TCR sequences were obtained from RNA taken from PBMCs. Both iRepertoire HTBI primers and Arm-PCR of CDR3 regions were used to build the TCR beta libraries. TCRdb fed the multiplex PCR reads into MiXCR, producing one record per CDR3 protein. The sample includes around 470,000 distinct CDR3 sequences, 12% to 15% of them seen just once. The same sample was also studied in work on T cells in Graves' hyperthyroidism and ophthalmopathy.

This specimen consisted of peripheral blood mononuclear cells (PBMCs), obtained at new diagnosis, from a patient treated with antithyroid drugs. These receptors were collected from a woman in her fifties or sixties with Graves disease.

This clonotype was detected many times. The V gene is TRBV5-1, the J gene TRBJ2-3; no reliable D call. Deletions cut 2 bases from V and 4 bases from J, with 11 bases between. CDR3 length: 14 amino acids. Germline V gene sequence: CDR1 SGHRS, CDR2 YFSETQ. CDR3 region: CASSFPSRADTQYF. Here the CDR3 DNA reads TGCGCCAGCAGCTTCCCTAGTAGGGCAGATACGCAGTATTTT.

This sequence joins TRBV6-2 or TRBV6-3 and TRBJ2-3, with 12 bases that match TRBD1. This CDR3 comprises 15 residues. Germline CDR1 and CDR2: MNHEY and SVGEGT. V dropped 6 bases and J dropped 4; count of bases not matched to a gene: 5. CDR3 sequence (DNA): TGTGCCAGCAGAATTGGGACAGGGGGCGCAGATACGCAGTATTTT. Its protein product is CASRIGTGGADTQYF.

This clonotype was observed a handful of times. The rearrangement uses TRBV7-2 and TRBJ1-1; D is unresolved. The V gene lost 1 base and the J gene lost 2 bases, with 11 bases spanning the gap. Germline values: CDR1 SGHTA, CDR2 FQGNSA. The CDR3 spans 15 residues. DNA for the CDR3: TGTGCCAGCAGCTTAGTTGGGCAGTCAAACACTGAAGCTTTCTTT. Translated: CASSLVGQSNTEAFF.

This clonotype was recorded many times. The chain is built from TRBV14 and TRBJ2-1; 8 bases map to TRBD2. Germline assignment: CDR1 SGHDN and CDR2 FVKESK. The CDR3 is 15 residues long. Losses at the gene ends were 1 base for V and 2 bases for J; bases not matched to a gene: 1. CDR3 protein: CASSQGGLAYNEQFF. The CDR3 coding sequence is TGTGCCAGCAGCCAAGGGGGACTAGCCTACAATGAGCAGTTCTTC.

Ten or more counts support this clonotype. The gene calls are TRBV7-2 and TRBJ2-5, with TRBD1 matching over 7 bases. Trimming at V came to 5 bases and at J to 4 bases, leaving 4 bases not matched to a gene. The germline CDR1 and CDR2 sequences are SGHTA and FQGNSA. This CDR3 region has 13 residues. The CDR3 DNA is TGTGCCAGCAGCCCCGGGACAGTAGAGACCCAGTACTTC. This encodes CASSPGTVETQYF. The variable domain in full, completed from reference TRBV7-2 and TRBJ2-5, reads GAGVSQSPSNKVTEKGKDVELRCDPISGHTALYWYRQSLGQGLEFLIYFQGNSAPDKSGLPSDRFSAERTGGSVSTLTIQRTQQEDSAVYLCASSPGTVETQYFGPGTRLLVL.

This clonotype was picked up many times. V and J are TRBV24-1 and TRBJ1-5, with unresolved D. CDR1 is KGHDR, CDR2 SFDVKD, per germline. V lost 4 bases to trimming and J lost 9 bases, with 9 bases between them. There are 12 residues in the CDR3. CDR3 in amino acids: CATSDPTGPQHF. The DNA for the CDR3 is TGTGCCACCAGTGACCCAACTGGGCCCCAGCATTTT.

Points on this clonotype: A read error may be the cause here, since a much bigger clone is one base away. In DNA, the CDR3 is TGTGCCAGCAGTCGACGGGACAGGGGATACAATGAGCAGTACTTC. It encodes CASSRRDRGYNEQYF. The V call is TRBV28, the J call TRBJ2-4; 10 nucleotides align to TRBD1. V gave up 5 bases and J gave up 13 bases; unmatched junction bases: 14. The CDR3 is 15 residues long. Germline V CDR1 and CDR2: MDHEN, SYDVKM.

The CDR3: CASSYSLRANGYTF. The CDR3 DNA follows: TGTGCCAGCAGTTACTCACTCAGGGCGAACGGCTACACCTTC. The chain links TRBV6-5 to TRBJ1-2, with a weak D call TRBD1 (5 bases). V gave up 0 bases and J gave up 8 bases, with 13 bases separating them. The length of the CDR3 is 14 residues. Germline V CDR1 and CDR2: MNHEY, SVGAGI.

The V call is TRBV28, the J call TRBJ2-2; 7 bases line up with TRBD2. The CDR3 covers 14 residues. The ends lost 6 bases at V and 2 bases at J; junction bases unmatched: 3. The germline CDR1 and CDR2 sequences are MDHEN and SYDVKM. CDR3 bases: TGTGCCAGCAGAGAAGCGGGAAACACCGGGGAGCTGTTTTTT. Translation: CASREAGNTGELFF.

This clonotype has ten or more counts. The J gene is TRBJ2-1, the V gene TRBV12-3 or TRBV12-4, with D possibly being TRBD1 (6 bases). The DNA end is more similar to TRBJ2-5, so the J call may be wrong. The CDR3 sequence is 14 residues long. The CDR3: CASSEQGTQETQYF. The CDR3 nucleotides read TGTGCCAGCAGTGAACAGGGTACCCAAGAGACCCAGTACTTC.

There are a few counts of this clonotype. The rearrangement links TRBV30 to TRBJ2-7; TRBD1 matches 9 bases. CDR1 and CDR2 (germline): GTSNPN, SVGIG (reference sequence). Losses at the gene ends were 3 bases for V and 0 bases for J; bases not matched to a gene: 9. CDR3 length: 16 residues. CDR3 in amino acids: CAWSRAGTGFSYEQYF. In DNA, the CDR3 is TGTGCCTGGAGCCGAGCCGGGACAGGGTTCTCCTACGAGCAGTACTTC.

This clonotype was seen repeatedly, ten times or more. The chain recombines TRBV6-5 with TRBJ1-5; D is ambiguous. The CDR3 extends over 15 amino acids. Deletions cut 4 bases from V and 1 base from J, with 11 bases between. CDR1 is MNHEY and CDR2 is SVGAGI in the germline V gene. The CDR3: CASSSYQSSNQPQHF. CDR3 DNA sequence: TGTGCCAGCAGTTCGTACCAAAGCAGCAATCAGCCCCAGCATTTT.

V gene TRBV7-2 combines with J gene TRBJ2-2; no clear D. Germline V gene lookup returns CDR1 SGHTA and CDR2 FQGNSA. The V end was cut by 3 bases, the J end by 0 bases, with 8 bases between. This CDR3 is 15 amino acids long. The CDR3 coding sequence is TGTGCCAGCAGCTTCCCTCTCGCGAACACCGGGGAGCTGTTTTTT. Its protein is CASSFPLANTGELFF.

The genes are TRBV24-1 and TRBJ2-2, with D perhaps matching TRBD1 (5 bases). The CDR3 consists of 13 residues. Trimming left V 5 bases short and J 9 bases short, with 12 bases between. Germline CDR1 and CDR2: KGHDR and SFDVKD. The CDR3 protein is CATSGQGPWELFF. Written as DNA, the CDR3 is TGTGCCACCAGTGGTCAGGGCCCCTGGGAGCTGTTTTTT.

This clonotype was observed many times. Here the CDR3 reads CASSTRPGELFF. CDR3 sequence (DNA): TGTGCCAGCAGTACCCGTCCCGGGGAGCTGTTTTTT. This chain joins TRBV11-3 and TRBJ2-2; D unresolved. Germline CDR1 reads SGHNT; CDR2 reads YENEEA. V was trimmed by 6 bases and J by 6 bases, leaving 8 bases between them. The CDR3 is 12 residues long.

This clonotype was picked up many times. The chain recombines TRBV6-1 with TRBJ1-1; D is uncertain. From germline, CDR1 is MNHNS and CDR2 SASEGT. The CDR3 length is 14 residues. V was clipped by 2 bases and J by 4 bases, with 11 bases between them. CDR3 sequence: CASSELGSTTEAFF. The CDR3 DNA reads as TGTGCCAGCAGTGAATTGGGGTCGACCACTGAAGCTTTCTTT.

This clonotype was observed many times. The gene calls are TRBV3-1 and TRBJ2-3; D tentatively fits TRBD1 or TRBD2 (5 bases each). V gave up 0 bases and J gave up 4 bases, with 17 bases separating them. The CDR3 extends over 17 amino acids. From germline, CDR1 is LGHDT and CDR2 YNNKEL (reference sequence). The CDR3 protein is CASSQDILGDRSDTQYF. DNA of the CDR3: TGTGCCAGCAGCCAAGATATCCTGGGGGATCGGTCAGATACGCAGTATTTT.

The rearrangement joins TRBV19 to TRBJ1-2, with 8 positions matching TRBD1. Germline lookup yields CDR1 LNHDA and CDR2 SQIVND (reference sequence). The length of the CDR3 is 11 residues. The trim removed 10 bases at V and 8 bases at J, leaving 6 bases unmatched. CDR3 residues: CAIRQGQGYTF. As DNA, the CDR3 is TGTGCCATCAGACAGGGGCAAGGCTACACCTTC.

By its share, this clonotype is medium-sized. This chain connects TRBV2 to TRBJ2-3, with TRBD2 matching over 10 bases. The V and J ends lost 7 bases and 5 bases, in that order; junction bases with no gene match: 9. This CDR3 contains 15 residues. The germline gives CDR1 SNHLY, CDR2 FYNNEI. Here the CDR3 DNA reads TGTGCCAGCAAGAAAAAGCGGGAGGGAAAAGATACGCAGTATTTT. Its protein is CASKKKREGKDTQYF.

The rearrangement links TRBV5-1 to TRBJ2-1; 9 nucleotides line up with TRBD1. This CDR3 is 17 amino acids long. Trimming cost V 4 bases and J 0 bases; bases outside gene matches: 8. CDR1 is SGHRS, CDR2 YFSETQ, per germline. CDR3 amino acids: CASSAGTGIASYNEQFF. The CDR3 DNA reads as TGCGCCAGCAGCGCCGGGACAGGGATCGCCTCCTACAATGAGCAGTTCTTC.

The J gene is TRBJ2-7, the V gene TRBV29-1, with D perhaps matching TRBD1 (6 bases). The CDR3 extends over 13 amino acids. Germline V lookup: CDR1 SQVTM, CDR2 ANQGSEA. CDR3 coding DNA: TGCAGTGCGGATGGTGAACAGGGCGGCGAGCAGTACTTC. It is translated as CSADGEQGGEQYF.

At least ten counts were recorded for this clonotype. The CDR3 reads CASSSRLATSTDTQYF. For the CDR3, the DNA is TGTGCCAGCAGCTCAAGACTAGCAACTAGCACAGATACGCAGTATTTT. The J gene is TRBJ2-3, the V gene TRBV11-2; 7 positions match TRBD2. The germline CDR1 and CDR2 sequences are SGHAT and FQNNGV. The V gene end was trimmed by 4 bases and the J gene end by 0 bases; junction bases not matched to a gene: 7. The CDR3 is made up of 16 amino acids.

V and J are TRBV27 and TRBJ1-1; the match to TRBD1 covers 7 bases. The length of the CDR3 is 14 residues. V lost 5 bases and J lost 3; bases outside the gene matches: 6. Germline CDR1 and CDR2: MNHEY and SMNVEV (reference sequence). The CDR3 reads CASSTYRGHTEAFF. The CDR3, as DNA: TGTGCCAGCAGTACTTACAGGGGACACACTGAAGCTTTCTTT.

This clonotype was recorded many times. The chain uses TRBV5-1 and TRBJ1-1; D gene ambiguous. Germline CDR1 is SGHRS and CDR2 is YFSETQ. This CDR3 is built from 14 residues. Trimming left V 0 bases short and J 9 bases short, with 15 bases between. The CDR3 is CASSLEGHSIQAFF. CDR3 in DNA: TGCGCCAGCAGCTTGGAAGGGCACAGCATTCAAGCTTTCTTT. The whole variable domain, remainder taken from reference TRBV5-1 and TRBJ1-1, is KAGVTQTPRYLIKTRGQQVTLSCSPISGHRSVSWYQQTPGQGLQFLFEYFSETQRNKGNFPGRFSGRQFSNSRSEMNVSTLELGDSALYLCASSLEGHSIQAFFGQGTRLTVV.

This clonotype was recorded many times. This chain links TRBV20-1 with TRBJ1-5, with a possible D match to TRBD1 (5 bases). The CDR3 runs 15 residues. V was clipped by 1 base and J by 4 bases, with 14 bases between them. Germline V gene sequence: CDR1 DFQATT, CDR2 SNEGSKA (reference sequence). The DNA for the CDR3 is TGCAGTGCTAGAGGTCCGAGCAGGGCGAATCAGCCCCAGCATTTT. This translates into CSARGPSRANQPQHF.

This clonotype has a count of ten or more. The V and J genes are TRBV24-1 and TRBJ2-3; 13 bases map to TRBD2. The V segment lost 5 bases and the J segment 5 bases; nucleotides outside the gene matches: 9. CDR1 KGHDR and CDR2 SFDVKD come from the germline V gene. The CDR3 covers 17 residues. Written as DNA, the CDR3 is TGTGCCACCAGTGTCACTAGCGGGAGGGCCGGGAGAGATACGCAGTATTTT. Translated, it gives CATSVTSGRAGRDTQYF.

This sequence joins TRBV5-6 and TRBJ2-6; D call uncertain. V lost 2 bases and J lost 0, with 9 bases in between. Per germline, CDR1 SGHDT and CDR2 YYEEEE. CDR3 size: 16 residues. The CDR3 bases are TGTGCCAGCAGCTTACGGCAAACCTCTGGGGCCAACGTCCTGACTTTC. It specifies CASSLRQTSGANVLTF.

As concerns this clonotype: At one end the junction does not follow the germline gene, possibly because of a read error. V usage is TRBV14 and J usage is TRBJ2-7; 8 positions agree with TRBD2. Per the germline V gene, CDR1 is SGHDN and CDR2 is FVKESK. This CDR3 is built from 15 residues. CDR3 sequence reads: CAGSLDVAGPLEQYF. CDR3 nucleotides: TGTGCCGGCAGCCTTGATGTAGCGGGACCCCTCGAGCAGTACTTC. Drawing the rest from reference TRBV14 and TRBJ2-7, the complete variable domain is EAGVTQFPSHSVIEKGQTVTLRCDPISGHDNLYWYRRVMGKEIKFLLHFVKESKQDESGMPNNRFLAERTGGTYSTLKVQPAELEDSGVYFCAGSLDVAGPLEQYFGPGTRLTVT.

The rearrangement joins TRBV19 to TRBJ2-7; TRBD1 aligns across 9 bases. J gave up 5 bases and V 3 bases, and 8 bases lay outside the gene matches. Germline V gene lookup returns CDR1 LNHDA and CDR2 SQIVND (reference sequence). This CDR3 region has 15 residues. CDR3: CASSIRDRDPDEQYF. The DNA of the CDR3 is TGTGCCAGTAGTATCCGGGACAGGGATCCTGACGAGCAGTACTTC.

This clonotype was observed at least ten times. The chain combines TRBV28 with TRBJ2-7; D is ambiguous. Germline loops: CDR1 MDHEN, CDR2 SYDVKM. Deletions cut 2 bases from V and 3 bases from J, with 14 bases between. The CDR3 loop spans 15 amino acids. The CDR3 region has the DNA TGTGCCAGCAGTTTAGGCGGCAGACGGATCTACGAGCAGTACTTC. It is translated as CASSLGGRRIYEQYF.

On this clonotype: Being one base from a much bigger clone, this may be a read error. CDR3 in amino acids: CASSPTTGTDTQHF. In DNA, the CDR3 is TGTGCCAGCAGTCCGACGACAGGCACAGATACGCAGCATTTT. The genes are TRBV28 and TRBJ2-3; possibly TRBD1 for D (6 bases). TRBJ1-5 explains the end of the DNA better; the J call may be wrong. The CDR3 has 14 amino acids. Germline CDR1 MDHEN, CDR2 SYDVKM.